The 9 T cell receptor beta chains presented below share a single source sample, sequenced in a study of sequential checkpoint blockade in melanoma. Treatment in this sample: randomized to nivolumab then ipilimumab (arm A) or the reverse (arm B). Produced via immunoSEQ multiplex PCR; TCRdb's table is partial and in-frame only. Of about 4,000 clones listed, roughly 24% were seen once; the top ten hold about 12%. Here the sequenced sample was tumor tissue (inferred from file names), taken from a patient given nivolumab and ipilimumab in sequence. The receptors originated from a human donor with melanoma.

This clone was counted ten times or more. The rearrangement joins TRBV11-3 to TRBJ1-2; possible D gene TRBD1, 6 bases. CDR1 SGHNT and CDR2 YENEEA come from the germline V gene. There are 14 residues in the CDR3. V gave up 3 bases and J gave up 2 bases, with 10 bases separating them. CDR3 amino acids: CASSFYRANYGYTF. The CDR3 DNA reads as TGTGCCAGCAGCTTTTACAGGGCCAACTATGGCTACACCTTC.

The gene calls are TRBV5-1 and TRBJ2-2, with 7 nucleotides matching TRBD2. The ends lost 6 bases at V and 7 bases at J; junction bases unmatched: 18. CDR1 is SGHRS, CDR2 YFSETQ, per germline. This CDR3 has 17 residues. CDR3 sequence reads: CASTPGSGASSGGELFF. CDR3 nucleotides: TGCGCCAGCACCCCCGGGAGCGGGGCTTCCAGCGGCGGGGAGCTGTTTTTT.

Many counts were recorded for this clone. The chain uses TRBV11-3 and TRBJ2-1, with D perhaps TRBD1 (5 bases). Germline-derived CDR1 and CDR2 are SGHNT and YENEEA. Trimming removed 3 bases from V and 6 bases from J, with 15 bases in between. The CDR3 extends over 15 amino acids. CDR3 bases: TGTGCCAGCAGCTTGGGGTCCAGGGCCGGCAATGAGCAGTTCTTC. It yields the protein CASSLGSRAGNEQFF.

V usage is TRBV6-8 and J usage is TRBJ2-1; maybe TRBD1 (6 bases). The CDR3 is 15 amino acids. The V and J ends lost 7 bases and 10 bases respectively, with 23 bases between them. Germline V gene sequence: CDR1 MNHGY, CDR2 SAAAGT. CDR3 nucleotide sequence: TGTGCCAGCATCCTGGCCCCAGGGGCCGTCGGAGAGCAGTTCTTC. Its protein is CASILAPGAVGEQFF.

DNA of the CDR3: TGCGCCAGCAGCTTGGCGCGGGGGAACTACAATGAGCAGTTCTTC. Translation gives CASSLARGNYNEQFF. This rearrangement joins TRBV5-1 to TRBJ2-1; 7 nucleotides line up with TRBD2. The CDR3 length is 15 residues. V trimming: 0 bases; J trimming: 3 bases; junction bases outside the gene matches: 3. The V gene's germline CDR1 is SGHRS and CDR2 YFSETQ.

The rearrangement uses TRBV19 and TRBJ2-3, with 12 bases aligning to TRBD2. V was pared by 7 bases and J by 6 bases, with 5 bases of the junction left unmatched. This CDR3 spans 14 amino acids. The V gene's germline CDR1 is LNHDA and CDR2 SQIVND (reference sequence). This CDR3 reads CASNLAGGLDTQYF. DNA for the CDR3: TGTGCCAGTAACCTAGCGGGGGGGCTGGATACGCAGTATTTT.

The rearrangement uses TRBV18 and TRBJ1-5, with no clear D. Germline CDR1 and CDR2: KGHSH and LQKENI. This CDR3 is 13 amino acids long. Trimming shortened V by 1 base and J by 5 bases, and 6 bases separated the two germline ends. Written as DNA, the CDR3 is TGTGCCAGCTCACCACACCCCGATCAGCCCCAGCATTTT. Amino acid sequence: CASSPHPDQPQHF. Supplemented by reference TRBV18 and TRBJ1-5, the full variable domain reads NAGVMQNPRHLVRRRGQEARLRCSPMKGHSHVYWYRQLPEEGLKFMVYLQKENIIDESGMPKERFSAEFPKEGPSILRIQQVVRGDSAAYFCASSPHPDQPQHFGDGTRLSIL.

This clone was seen only a few times. The rearrangement joins TRBV30 to TRBJ1-2, with D tentatively TRBD1 (5 bases). Per germline, CDR1 GTSNPN and CDR2 SVGIG (reference sequence). V shed 3 bases and J shed 4 bases, with 15 bases lying between them. This CDR3 region has 14 residues. The CDR3 DNA reads as TGTGCCTGGAGCAGGGCGGATCGTGGCTATGGCTACACCTTC. It is translated as CAWSRADRGYGYTF. The full variable domain, its missing parts supplied by reference TRBV30 and TRBJ1-2, is SQTIHQWPATLVQPVGSPLSLECTVEGTSNPNLYWYRQAAGRGLQLLFYSVGIGQISSEVPQNLSASRPQDRQFILSSKKLLLSDSGFYLCAWSRADRGYGYTFGSGTRLTVV.

The chain joins TRBV19 to TRBJ1-3; D is unresolved. From germline, CDR1 is LNHDA and CDR2 SQIVND (reference sequence). The germline V and J ends were trimmed by 5 bases and 5 bases, with 22 bases remaining between them. The CDR3 spans 17 residues. The DNA of the CDR3 is TGTGCCAGTAGTTTCCCCTACTCGAACGGGTGGCGAAACACCATATATTTT. Residues: CASSFPYSNGWRNTIYF.